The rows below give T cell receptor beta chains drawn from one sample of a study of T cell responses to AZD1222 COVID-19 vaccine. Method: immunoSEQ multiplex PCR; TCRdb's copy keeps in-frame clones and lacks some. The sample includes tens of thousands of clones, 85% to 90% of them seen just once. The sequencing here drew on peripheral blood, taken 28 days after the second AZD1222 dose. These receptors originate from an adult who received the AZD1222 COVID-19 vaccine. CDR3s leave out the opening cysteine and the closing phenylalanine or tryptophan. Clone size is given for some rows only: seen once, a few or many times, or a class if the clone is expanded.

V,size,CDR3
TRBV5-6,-,ASSSWWQAYGYT
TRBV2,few,ASSEIGPRSYEQY
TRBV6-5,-,ASMNYGELF
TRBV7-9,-,ASSLEARPNEKLF
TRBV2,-,ASCPTRGGQPQH
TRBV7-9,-,ASSGPGQVWNEQF
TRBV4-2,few,ASSQDRVLYGYT
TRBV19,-,ASSFGQEGSAGYT
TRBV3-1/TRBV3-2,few,ASSSGGPQH
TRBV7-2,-,ASSSGGVGRYEQY
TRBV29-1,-,SVGIGRADTGELF
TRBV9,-,ASSSRQGSYNEQF
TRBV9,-,ASSVDVFNTEAF
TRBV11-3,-,ASSPRLAGGYNEQF
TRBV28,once,ASSFGRGYT
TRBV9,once,ASSASGTTADTQY
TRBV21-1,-,ASSPQGRQALHSPLH
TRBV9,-,ASSVLLAGGRDNEQF
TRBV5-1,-,ASTAPGGETQY
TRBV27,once,ATRRTGFTGELF
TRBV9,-,ASSGGTVSYEQY
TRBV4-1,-,ASSQDRIGTGRREQF
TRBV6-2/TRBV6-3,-,ASSETGGNYGYT
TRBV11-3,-,ASSLEWGRSTDTQY
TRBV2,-,ASGGDYEQY
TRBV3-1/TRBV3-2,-,ASISFVWAGQGTRCTEAF
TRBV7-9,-,ASSPRGLEEKLF
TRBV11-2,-,ASSTLLAGGRYEQY
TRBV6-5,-,ASSYSEAGGYNEQF
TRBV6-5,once,ASSLADRGVEQY
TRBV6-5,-,ATQGTYNSPLH
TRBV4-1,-,ASSQDRVPTDTQY
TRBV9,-,ASSSRQTNTGELF
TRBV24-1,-,ATSGGGRGGAEAF
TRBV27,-,ASSSRTGPYEQY
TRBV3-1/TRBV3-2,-,ASSHRRPGTDSSVV
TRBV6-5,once,ASRITVGYEQY
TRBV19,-,ASSMSRDKETQY
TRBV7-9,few,ASSLEVGLDGYT
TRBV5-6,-,ASSLALRGLTDTQY
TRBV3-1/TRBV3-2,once,ASSHTPGPGEPQH
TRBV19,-,ASSIGEGQGKLF
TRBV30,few,AWSPPLAGNTEAF
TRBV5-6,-,ASSAEGTTNTEAF
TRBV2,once,ASRGTSGRARETQY